Described below is a single T cell receptor beta chain sequence and its context. This clone was seen only a few times. This is likely an artifact of a read error, given a far larger clone one base away. The data belong to a study of blood T cell repertoires in acute mononucleosis (dated by TCRdb to the early 2020s). Notes on the research overall: To capture the memory response, convalescent samples were obtained between 5 and 8 months after the acute presentation. The mean blood EBV load was 3.8 log10 genome copies per million B cells in acute infection and about 2.6 at convalescence. Study-level results and caveats: Persistence into convalescence was observed for only approximately 9.5% of unique acute clonotypes, yet most of the response was made up by these persisting clonotypes, and the remaining acute clonotypes were seemingly replaced by new diverse de novo clonotypes. In TCR repertoire selection for BRLF1 (YVL-BR), TCRalpha CDR3 motifs had a dominant role, while TCRbeta had a minimal role. Only a few donors were included in the cohort, so group averages were based on very few individuals. Because only a fraction of each donor's blood was analyzed, sampling error might partly account for the low clonotype overlap between the acute and convalescent samples.

The time point tag for this specimen amounts to: convalescence about 6 months (5-8 months) after acute presentation (visit 7). Over primary infection, the study followed CD8 T cell responses to two immunodominant EBV epitopes: BRLF1 109 (YVL-BR) and BMLF1 280 (GLC-BM). A positive serum heterophile antibody test and EBV viral capsid antigen-specific IgM indicated primary EBV infection. Total CD8 T cells were first enriched from PBMCs by magnetic positive selection (MACS). A FACSAria III was used to sort live CD3+ CD8+ tetramer+ cells to a purity above 90%. Cells were sorted with a PE-conjugated tetramer loaded with the BRLF1 109-117 peptide. After tetramer sorting, TCR repertoires of EBV epitope-specific CD8 T cells were deep-sequenced directly ex vivo at acute infection and at convalescence. The donors were three individuals between roughly 18 and 29 years old who had clinical acute infectious mononucleosis and laboratory evidence of primary EBV infection. Heparinized peripheral blood was drawn at clinical presentation with mononucleosis symptoms and again about 6 months later. Ficoll-Paque density gradient centrifugation was used to isolate PBMCs.

Taken from cysteine to phenylalanine, the CDR3 has 15 residues. The sequence is cut down to CDR3 DNA, 45 bases in frame from base 1. Looking up the germline V gene yields CDR1 MNHNS and CDR2 SASEGT. For TCR profiling, total RNA from at least 8,000 sorted tetramer+ CD8 T cells was reverse transcribed into cDNA. CDR3 regions were amplified by PCR with primers annealing to V and J regions, adding unique molecular identifiers to track templates. The immunoSEQ platform, including its sequencing and error-correction standards, was used to profile TCRalpha and TCRbeta chains. The study's own analysis went as follows. Clonal copy numbers were corrected for sequencing and PCR errors, and IMGT conventions were followed to define CDR3s. Analysis was restricted to productive rearrangements and performed with immunoSEQ Analyzer versions 2.0 and 3.0, while gene-pairing frequencies underwent further processing in Microsoft Excel. Circos plots were used to visualize V-J pairings, and MEME plus a custom motifSearch program were used to find CDR3 motifs. The OLGA algorithm was used to calculate the probability of generation of TCR sequences. A clonotype seen at both visits was called persistent, a clonotype seen only at the acute visit was called nonpersistent, and a clonotype seen only at convalescence was called de novo. Any amino acid clonotype used by more than one donor was defined as a public TCR. TCRdb carries this immuneACCESS record with in-frame sequences only. Its versions omit some clonotypes, under half of them owing to an unresolved V gene in the studies checked, with the rest unexplained. V, J and clone size are those of that table, while D and trimming were read from the DNA. The sample data list 700 to 1,000 clones, and around 31% of these were observed just once. The ten largest clones represent 57% of the sample.

The clonotype comes from a man in his late teens or twenties with infectious mononucleosis caused by EBV. The chain joins TRBV6-1 to TRBJ2-3; the D gene is unclear. Sequences were derived from EBV YVL epitope tetramer+ CD8+ T cells sorted from PBMCs, sampled during convalescence from infectious mononucleosis. Reading the label with the study, this specimen's cell subset or site is: CD8 T cells binding a tetramer with EBV BRLF1 109-117 peptide (YVL-BR). At the DNA level, the sequence is TGTGCCAGCAGTGCCCTACTTGGGTCAGCGTCGACGCTGTATTTT. Translated, it reads CASSALLGSASTLYF.